These 3 T cell receptor beta chains share one sample of origin, sequenced in a study. TCRdb re-derived calls from the 5' RACE reads in MiXCR, one entry per CDR3 protein. The profile shows approximately 53,000 distinct CDR3 sequences, 28% of them singletons. Material for sequencing was tumor-infiltrating memory CD4+ T cells sorted from the breast tumor. As to subset: memory CD4+ T cells, CD4+CD45RO+CD25-. All receptors derive from a female donor with breast cancer.

The chain employs TRBV11-3 and TRBJ2-1; possible D gene TRBD2, 6 bases. CDR3 length: 15 residues. With 8 bases removed from V and 6 bases from J, the gap between germline ends came to 20 bases. Germline CDR1 and CDR2: SGHNT and YENEEA. The CDR3: CASGEWGGPCNEQFF. For the CDR3, the DNA is TGTGCCAGCGGAGAGTGGGGAGGCCCCTGCAATGAGCAGTTCTTC.

The gene calls are TRBV5-6 and TRBJ2-5; TRBD2 agrees at 10 bases. This CDR3 contains 16 residues. Unmatched junction bases numbered 4, after V lost 1 base and J lost 1 base. Germline V gene lookup returns CDR1 SGHDT and CDR2 YYEEEE. DNA for the CDR3: TGTGCCAGCAGCTTGCGTGCTAGCGGGGGCCAAGAGACCCAGTACTTC. Translated: CASSLRASGGQETQYF.

This clonotype was seen repeatedly, ten times or more. This chain connects TRBV20-1 to TRBJ2-1; 10 bases line up with TRBD2. The V segment lost 3 bases and the J segment 4 bases; nucleotides outside the gene matches: 3. The CDR3 is 14 residues long. Germline V CDR1 and CDR2: DFQATT, SNEGSKA (reference sequence). For the CDR3, the DNA is TGCAGTGCTAGGTCACTAGCGGGGTACAATGAGCAGTTCTTC. Encoded protein: CSARSLAGYNEQFF.